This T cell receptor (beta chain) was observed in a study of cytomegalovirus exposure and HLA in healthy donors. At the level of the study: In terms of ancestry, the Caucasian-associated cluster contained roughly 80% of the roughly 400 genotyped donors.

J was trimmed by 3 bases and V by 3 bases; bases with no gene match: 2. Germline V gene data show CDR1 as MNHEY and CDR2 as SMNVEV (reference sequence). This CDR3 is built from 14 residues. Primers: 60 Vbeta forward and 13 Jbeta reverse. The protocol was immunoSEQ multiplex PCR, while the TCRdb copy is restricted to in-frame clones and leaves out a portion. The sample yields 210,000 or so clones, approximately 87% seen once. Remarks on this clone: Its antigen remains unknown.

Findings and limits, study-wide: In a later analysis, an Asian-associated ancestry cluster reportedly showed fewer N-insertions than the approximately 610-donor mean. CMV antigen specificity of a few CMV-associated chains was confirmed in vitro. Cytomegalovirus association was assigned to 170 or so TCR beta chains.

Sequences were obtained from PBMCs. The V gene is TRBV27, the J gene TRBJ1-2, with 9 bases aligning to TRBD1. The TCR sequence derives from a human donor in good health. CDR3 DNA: TGTGCCAGCAGTTTGGGGACAGGGTACTATGGCTACACCTTC. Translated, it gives CASSLGTGYYGYTF.